The 25 T cell receptor beta chains given below trace back to one sample, sequenced in a study of control samples from healthy donors and cancer patients. Libraries were prepared by immunoSEQ multiplex PCR; TCRdb keeps only in-frame clonotypes and omits some of them. The table has roughly 120,000 clones, approximately 94% seen once; the top ten hold 1.7%. Sequenced: PBMCs. The receptors come from a man in his fifties with head and neck cancer.

This chain uses TRBV7-2 with TRBJ1-6; 7 positions match TRBD1. This CDR3 has 15 residues. The V and J ends lost 1 base and 10 bases, in that order; junction bases with no gene match: 7. Germline CDR1 and CDR2: SGHTA and FQGNSA. In DNA form, the CDR3 reads TGTGCCAGCAGCTTAGGCGGGACAGTCGTATCACCCCTCCACTTT. Its protein product is CASSLGGTVVSPLHF.

The chain combines TRBV30 with TRBJ2-7; D is perhaps TRBD2 (5 bases). The V end lost 1 base, the J end lost 5 bases, and 12 bases lay between the germline ends. This CDR3 region has 13 residues. Looked up from germline, CDR1 is GTSNPN and CDR2 is SVGIG (reference sequence). CDR3 protein: CAWSGEWSHEQYF. CDR3 DNA sequence: TGTGCCTGGAGTGGGGAGTGGTCCCACGAGCAGTACTTC.

This chain connects TRBV3-1 (or the pseudogene TRBV3-2) to TRBJ1-2; D may be TRBD1 (5 bases). The ends were cut back, 0 bases at V and 8 bases at J, with 19 bases in the middle. The CDR3 contains 16 residues. Germline V gene lookup returns CDR1 LGHDT and CDR2 YNNKEL (reference sequence). CDR3 sequence: CASSQDSLRPRGGYTF. The DNA for the CDR3 is TGTGCCAGCAGCCAAGATAGCCTTCGTCCGAGGGGAGGCTACACCTTC.

This chain connects TRBV30 to TRBJ2-1; possibly TRBD2 for D (5 bases). The CDR3 loop spans 14 amino acids. Germline CDR1 and CDR2: GTSNPN and SVGIG (reference sequence). Trimming cost V 3 bases and J 4 bases, with 13 bases left between them. The CDR3 DNA follows: TGTGCCTGGAGCGCGCTCAGCGGTTACAATGAGCAGTTCTTC. Its protein is CAWSALSGYNEQFF.

The chain couples TRBV18 to TRBJ1-2; D is undetermined. CDR3 length equals 12 residues. With 2 bases removed from V and 4 bases from J, the gap between germline ends came to 5 bases. Germline CDR1 and CDR2: KGHSH and LQKENI. The CDR3: CASSPGSYGYTF. DNA for the CDR3: TGTGCCAGCTCACCAGGGTCCTATGGCTACACCTTC.

The chain has TRBV3-1 (or the pseudogene TRBV3-2) and TRBJ1-2; TRBD1 matches 7 bases. This CDR3 is 15 amino acids long. Germline CDR1 and CDR2: LGHDT and YNNKEL (reference sequence). Trimming at V came to 3 bases and at J to 6 bases, leaving 10 bases not matched to a gene. The CDR3 reads CASSHLDRLGHGYTF. The CDR3 nucleotides read TGTGCCAGCAGCCACCTGGACAGGCTGGGGCATGGCTACACCTTC.

The genes are TRBV7-8 and TRBJ1-1; D uncertain. Germline values: CDR1 SGHVS, CDR2 FQNEAQ. CDR3 size: 14 residues. Trimming cost V 4 bases and J 4 bases, with 13 bases left between them. The CDR3 nucleotides are TGTGCCAGCAGCTACCCCATCGAGGCCACTGAAGCTTTCTTT. This codes for CASSYPIEATEAFF.

This clone was detected once. V usage is TRBV7-9 and J usage is TRBJ1-1, with 8 bases identical to TRBD1. This CDR3 comprises 14 residues. Germline assignment: CDR1 SEHNR and CDR2 FQNEAQ (reference sequence). J was trimmed by 6 bases and V by 4 bases; bases with no gene match: 7. CDR3 residues: CASSSYRGIAEAFF. The CDR3 nucleotides are TGTGCCAGCAGCTCGTACAGGGGGATTGCTGAAGCTTTCTTT. The full variable domain, completed using reference TRBV7-9 and TRBJ1-1, is DTGVSQNPRHKITKRGQNVTFRCDPISEHNRLYWYRQTLGQGPEFLTYFQNEAQLEKSRLLSDRFSAERPKGSFSTLEIQRTEQGDSAMYLCASSSYRGIAEAFFGQGTRLTVV.

This rearrangement joins TRBV5-1 to TRBJ2-1, with TRBD2 matching 8 bases. This CDR3 comprises 12 residues. Germline-derived CDR1 and CDR2 are SGHRS and YFSETQ. V lost 1 base to trimming and J lost 9 bases; unmatched junction nucleotides: 0. The CDR3 loop is CASSLRGGEQFF. CDR3 sequence (DNA): TGCGCCAGCAGCTTGCGGGGGGGTGAGCAGTTCTTC.

A note on this clone: One junction end does not reproduce the germline sequence, and a read error may be involved. J is TRBJ2-5 and V is TRBV28; D possibly matches TRBD1 or TRBD2 (5 bases each). The CDR3 covers 15 residues. Germline V gene data show CDR1 as MDHEN and CDR2 as SYDVKM. This CDR3 reads CASSSPGAGKDTQYF. The CDR3 DNA sequence: TGTGCCAGCAGTTCCCCCGGGGCTGGAAAAGATACCCAGTACTTC.

The chain combines TRBV5-6 with TRBJ1-5; D is unclear. The length of the CDR3 is 15 residues. Trimming removed 3 bases at V and 5 bases at J, with 15 bases between. Germline V gene data show CDR1 as SGHDT and CDR2 as YYEEEE. In DNA, the CDR3 is TGTGCCAGCAGCTCCACCTCCCGGATGGATCAGCCCCAGCATTTT. It specifies CASSSTSRMDQPQHF.

The rearrangement uses TRBV24-1 and TRBJ2-1; D not resolved. The germline CDR1 and CDR2 sequences are KGHDR and SFDVKD. V gave up 4 bases and J gave up 0 bases, with 18 bases separating them. The CDR3 has 18 residues. CDR3 loop: CATSDPTRRTSSYNEQFF. The DNA of the CDR3 is TGTGCCACCAGTGACCCGACAAGACGCACAAGCTCCTACAATGAGCAGTTCTTC.

This chain joins TRBV5-6 and TRBJ1-6, with 7 bases identical to TRBD1. This CDR3 contains 19 residues. Germline CDR1 reads SGHDT; CDR2 reads YYEEEE. Trimming at V came to 4 bases and at J to 0 bases, leaving 13 bases not matched to a gene. The CDR3 bases are TGTGCCAGCAGCGCACCCAGGGACAGCTTGAGCTCCTATAATTCACCCCTCCACTTT. Its protein product is CASSAPRDSLSSYNSPLHF. The whole variable domain, remainder taken from reference TRBV5-6 and TRBJ1-6, is DAGVTQSPTHLIKTRGQQVTLRCSPKSGHDTVSWYQQALGQGPQFIFQYYEEEERQRGNFPDRFSGHQFPNYSSELNVNALLLGDSALYLCASSAPRDSLSSYNSPLHFGNGTRLTVT.

The genes are TRBV4-2 and TRBJ1-5; D remains unclear. Trimming shortened V by 0 bases and J by 0 bases, and 6 bases separated the two germline ends. The CDR3 is made up of 15 amino acids. Germline lookup yields CDR1 LGHNA and CDR2 YNFKEQ. The CDR3 nucleotides are TGTGCCAGCAGCCAAGATGAAGTTAGCAATCAGCCCCAGCATTTT. It encodes CASSQDEVSNQPQHF.

V is TRBV28 and J is TRBJ1-3, with D unclear. V was cut by 8 bases and J by 2 bases, with 13 bases left in between. From germline, CDR1 is MDHEN and CDR2 SYDVKM. The CDR3 loop spans 14 amino acids. The CDR3 here is CASGGLGTGNTIYF. The CDR3 DNA is TGTGCCAGCGGTGGTTTGGGGACTGGAAACACCATATATTTT.

The chain employs TRBV9 and TRBJ1-6; 8 bases line up with TRBD1. V dropped 3 bases and J dropped 8; count of bases not matched to a gene: 13. Germline V lookup: CDR1 SGDLS, CDR2 YYNGEE. The CDR3 is 17 amino acids. The CDR3 loop is CASSEGYTGGFYSPLHF. CDR3 coding DNA: TGTGCCAGCAGCGAGGGCTATACAGGGGGATTCTATTCACCCCTCCACTTT. Together with reference TRBV9 and TRBJ1-6, the CDR3 gives the full variable domain: DSGVTQTPKHLITATGQRVTLRCSPRSGDLSVYWYQQSLDQGLQFLIQYYNGEERAKGNILERFSAQQFPDLHSELNLSSLELGDSALYFCASSEGYTGGFYSPLHFGNGTRLTVT.

This clone was observed a single time. This chain uses TRBV18 with TRBJ2-7; possibly TRBD1 for D (5 bases). Germline V gives CDR1 KGHSH, CDR2 LQKENI. V gave up 4 bases and J gave up 1 base, with 17 bases separating them. The CDR3 length is 16 residues. The CDR3 coding sequence is TGTGCCAGCTCACTCCTCCGAGACAGAATTTCCTACGAGCAGTACTTC. It is translated as CASSLLRDRISYEQYF.

The V gene is TRBV6-5, the J gene TRBJ2-2; D remains ambiguous. The CDR3 covers 13 residues. V lost 11 bases to trimming and J lost 1 base, with 11 bases between them. Per germline, CDR1 MNHEY and CDR2 SVGAGI. The CDR3 here is CAARPQNTGELFF. The DNA for the CDR3 is TGTGCCGCCCGACCGCAGAACACCGGGGAGCTGTTTTTT.

The chain recombines TRBV3-1 (or the pseudogene TRBV3-2) with TRBJ1-6; D call uncertain. CDR3 length: 16 amino acids. Looked up from germline, CDR1 is LGHDT and CDR2 is YNNKEL (reference sequence). Trimming pared 1 base from V and 0 bases from J, leaving 7 bases between. CDR3 region: CASSQARSSYNSPLHF. As DNA, the CDR3 is TGTGCCAGCAGCCAAGCTCGGAGCTCCTATAATTCACCCCTCCACTTT.

V is TRBV7-2 and J is TRBJ1-5; 7 bases fit TRBD1. CDR1 and CDR2 from the germline V gene are SGHTA and FQGNSA. The V segment lost 1 base and the J segment 4 bases; nucleotides outside the gene matches: 4. The CDR3 consists of 15 residues. As DNA, the CDR3 is TGTGCCAGCAGCTTAGAATCAGGGGGGAATCAGCCCCAGCATTTT. The encoded protein is CASSLESGGNQPQHF.

This chain links TRBV7-3 with TRBJ1-2, with 9 bases lining up with TRBD1. V was clipped by 5 bases and J by 6 bases; unmatched bases: 10. Germline lookup yields CDR1 SGHTA and CDR2 FQGTGA. The CDR3 extends over 15 amino acids. The CDR3 nucleotides are TGTGCCAGCAGCCCGACAGGGGGTCCGCTCCATGGCTACACCTTC. Its translation: CASSPTGGPLHGYTF.

The rearrangement joins TRBV5-5 to TRBJ2-7, with 9 bases identical to TRBD2. V dropped 3 bases and J dropped 3; count of bases not matched to a gene: 7. The CDR3 sequence is 15 residues long. The germline V gene has CDR1 SGHKS and CDR2 YYEKEE (reference sequence). Here the CDR3 reads CASSSLGSGGYEQYF. CDR3 coding DNA: TGTGCCAGCAGCTCGTTGGGTAGCGGGGGCTACGAGCAGTACTTC.

This clone has only one observation. The chain is built from TRBV28 and TRBJ1-6; D is ambiguous. V shed 6 bases and J shed 8 bases, with 11 bases lying between them. This CDR3 comprises 13 residues. CDR1 MDHEN and CDR2 SYDVKM come from the germline V gene. The CDR3 here is CASSGQVDSPLHF. In DNA, the CDR3 is TGTGCCAGCAGCGGGCAGGTGGATTCACCCCTCCACTTT.

This chain joins TRBV12-3 or TRBV12-4 and TRBJ1-3; D remains ambiguous. CDR3 size: 12 residues. V gave up 1 base and J gave up 4 bases, with 2 bases separating them. The CDR3 region is CASSLGGNTIYF. The DNA for the CDR3 is TGTGCCAGCAGTTTAGGGGGAAACACCATATATTTT.

The CDR3 sequence: CATSDPKGTIKGQYF. The CDR3 DNA follows: TGTGCCACCAGTGATCCGAAAGGTACCATCAAGGGGCAGTATTTT. This chain connects TRBV24-1 to TRBJ2-3; D ambiguous. Trimming took off 3 bases at V and 11 bases at J, with 20 bases between the two ends. Germline loops: CDR1 KGHDR, CDR2 SFDVKD. This CDR3 is built from 15 residues.